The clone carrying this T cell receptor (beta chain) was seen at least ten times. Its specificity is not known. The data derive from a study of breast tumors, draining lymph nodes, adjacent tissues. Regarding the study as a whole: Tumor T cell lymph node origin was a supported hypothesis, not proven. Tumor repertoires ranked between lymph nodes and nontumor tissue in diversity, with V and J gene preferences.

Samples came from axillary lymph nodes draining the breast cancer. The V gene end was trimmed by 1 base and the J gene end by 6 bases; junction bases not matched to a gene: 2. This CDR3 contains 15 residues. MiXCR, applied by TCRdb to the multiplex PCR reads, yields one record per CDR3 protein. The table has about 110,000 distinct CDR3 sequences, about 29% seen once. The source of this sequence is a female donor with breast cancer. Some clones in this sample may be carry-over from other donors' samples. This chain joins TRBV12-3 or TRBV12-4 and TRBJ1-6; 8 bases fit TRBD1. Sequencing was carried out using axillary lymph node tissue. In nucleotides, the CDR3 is TGTGCCAGCAGTTTAGGCGACAGGGGTAATTCACCCCTCCACTTT. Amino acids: CASSLGDRGNSPLHF.